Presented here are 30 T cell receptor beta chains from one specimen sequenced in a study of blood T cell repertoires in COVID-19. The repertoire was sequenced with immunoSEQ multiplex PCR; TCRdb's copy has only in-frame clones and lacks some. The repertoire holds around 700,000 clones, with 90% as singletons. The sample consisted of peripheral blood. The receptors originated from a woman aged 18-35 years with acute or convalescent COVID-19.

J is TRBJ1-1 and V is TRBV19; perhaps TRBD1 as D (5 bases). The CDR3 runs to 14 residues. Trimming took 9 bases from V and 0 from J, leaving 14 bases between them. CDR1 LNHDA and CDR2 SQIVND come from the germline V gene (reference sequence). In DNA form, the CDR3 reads TGTGCCAGCTTACCGGACAACTTGAACACTGAAGCTTTCTTT. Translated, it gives CASLPDNLNTEAFF.

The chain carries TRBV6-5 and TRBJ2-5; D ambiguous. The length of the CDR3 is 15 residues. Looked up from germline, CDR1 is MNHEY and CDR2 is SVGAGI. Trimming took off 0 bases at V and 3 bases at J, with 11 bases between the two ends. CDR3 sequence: CASSYSSGLKETQYF. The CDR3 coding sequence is TGTGCCAGCAGTTACTCGTCCGGGTTGAAAGAGACCCAGTACTTC.

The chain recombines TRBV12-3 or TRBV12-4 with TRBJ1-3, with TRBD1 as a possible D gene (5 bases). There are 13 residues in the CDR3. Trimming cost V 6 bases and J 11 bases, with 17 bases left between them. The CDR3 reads CASRHGLTGPIYF. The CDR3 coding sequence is TGTGCCAGCAGACACGGATTAACAGGCCCCATATATTTT.

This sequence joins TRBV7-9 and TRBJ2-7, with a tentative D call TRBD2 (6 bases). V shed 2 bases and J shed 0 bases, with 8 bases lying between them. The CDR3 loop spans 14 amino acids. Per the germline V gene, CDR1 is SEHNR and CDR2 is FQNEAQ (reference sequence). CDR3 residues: CASSLLGGSYEQYF. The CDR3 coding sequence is TGTGCCAGCAGCTTATTGGGGGGCTCCTACGAGCAGTACTTC. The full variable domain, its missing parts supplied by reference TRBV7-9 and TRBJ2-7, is DTGVSQNPRHKITKRGQNVTFRCDPISEHNRLYWYRQTLGQGPEFLTYFQNEAQLEKSRLLSDRFSAERPKGSFSTLEIQRTEQGDSAMYLCASSLLGGSYEQYFGPGTRLTVT.

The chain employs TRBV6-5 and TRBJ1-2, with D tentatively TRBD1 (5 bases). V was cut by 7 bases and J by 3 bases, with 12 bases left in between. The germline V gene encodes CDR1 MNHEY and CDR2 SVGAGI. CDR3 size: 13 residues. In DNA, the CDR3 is TGTGCCAGCACCTGGGGGGTGGACTATGGCTACACCTTC. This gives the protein CASTWGVDYGYTF.

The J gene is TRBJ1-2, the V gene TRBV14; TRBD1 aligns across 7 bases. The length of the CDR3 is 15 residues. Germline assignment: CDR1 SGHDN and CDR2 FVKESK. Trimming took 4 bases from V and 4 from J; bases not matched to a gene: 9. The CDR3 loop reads CASSRNLQGTYGYTF. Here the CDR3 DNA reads TGTGCCAGCAGCCGGAACTTACAGGGGACCTATGGCTACACCTTC.

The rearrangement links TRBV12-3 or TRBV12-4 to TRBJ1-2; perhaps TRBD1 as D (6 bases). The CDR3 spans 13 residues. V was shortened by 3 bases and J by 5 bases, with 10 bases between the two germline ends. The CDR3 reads CASSFDRFYGYTF. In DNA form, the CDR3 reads TGTGCCAGCAGTTTCGACAGGTTTTATGGCTACACCTTC.

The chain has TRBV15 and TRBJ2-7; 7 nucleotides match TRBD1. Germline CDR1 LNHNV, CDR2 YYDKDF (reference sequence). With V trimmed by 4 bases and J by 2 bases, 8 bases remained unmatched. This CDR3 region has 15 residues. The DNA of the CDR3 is TGTGCCACCAGCAACTCCGGGACAGATCCCTACGAGCAGTACTTC. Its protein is CATSNSGTDPYEQYF.

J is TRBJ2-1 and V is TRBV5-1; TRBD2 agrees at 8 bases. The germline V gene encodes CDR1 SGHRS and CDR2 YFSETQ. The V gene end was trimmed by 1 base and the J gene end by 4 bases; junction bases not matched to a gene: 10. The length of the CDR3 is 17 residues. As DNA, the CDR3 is TGCGCCAGCAGCTTGCTTTACGTAGCGGGGAGTTACAATGAGCAGTTCTTC. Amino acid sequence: CASSLLYVAGSYNEQFF.

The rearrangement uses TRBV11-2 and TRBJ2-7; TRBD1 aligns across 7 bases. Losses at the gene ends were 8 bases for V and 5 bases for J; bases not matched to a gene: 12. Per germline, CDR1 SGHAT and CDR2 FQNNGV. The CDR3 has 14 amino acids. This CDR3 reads CASGKTGTLHEQYF. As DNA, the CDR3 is TGTGCCAGCGGAAAGACAGGGACCCTACACGAGCAGTACTTC. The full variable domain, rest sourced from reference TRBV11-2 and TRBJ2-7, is EAGVAQSPRYKIIEKRQSVAFWCNPISGHATLYWYQQILGQGPKLLIQFQNNGVVDDSQLPKDRFSAERLKGVDSTLKIQPAKLEDSAVYLCASGKTGTLHEQYFGPGTRLTVT.

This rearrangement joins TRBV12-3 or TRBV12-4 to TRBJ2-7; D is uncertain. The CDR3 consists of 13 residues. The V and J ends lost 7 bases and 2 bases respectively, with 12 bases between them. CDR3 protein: CASTPNVAYEQYF. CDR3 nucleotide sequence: TGTGCCAGCACCCCAAACGTAGCCTACGAGCAGTACTTC.

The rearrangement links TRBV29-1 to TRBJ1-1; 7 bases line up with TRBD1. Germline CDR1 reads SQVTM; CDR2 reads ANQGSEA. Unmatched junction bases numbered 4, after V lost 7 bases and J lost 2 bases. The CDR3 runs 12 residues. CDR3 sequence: CSGGTVNTEAFF. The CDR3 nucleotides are TGCAGCGGCGGGACAGTCAACACTGAAGCTTTCTTT.

The CDR3 is CASSYSRYTGPEAFF. The CDR3, as DNA: TGTGCCAGCAGTTACTCGCGCTATACAGGGCCTGAAGCTTTCTTT. This sequence joins TRBV6-2 or TRBV6-3 and TRBJ1-1; a weak D match, TRBD1 (6 bases). Trimming cost V 0 bases and J 6 bases, with 14 bases left between them. Germline CDR1 reads MNHEY; CDR2 reads SVGEGT. CDR3 length: 15 residues.

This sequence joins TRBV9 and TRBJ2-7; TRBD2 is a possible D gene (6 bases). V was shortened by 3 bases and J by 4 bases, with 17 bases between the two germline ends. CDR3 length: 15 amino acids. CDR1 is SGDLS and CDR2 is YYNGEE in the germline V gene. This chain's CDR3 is CASSEAPGLLYEQYF. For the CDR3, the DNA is TGTGCCAGCAGCGAAGCACCGGGACTCCTTTACGAGCAGTACTTC.

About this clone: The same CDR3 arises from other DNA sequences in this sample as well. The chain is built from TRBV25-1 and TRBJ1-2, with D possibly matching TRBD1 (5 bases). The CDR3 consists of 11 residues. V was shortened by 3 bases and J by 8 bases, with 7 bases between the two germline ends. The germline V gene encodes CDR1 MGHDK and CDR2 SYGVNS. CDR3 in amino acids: CASSEAGGYTF. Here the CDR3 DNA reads TGTGCCAGCAGTGAGGCAGGGGGCTACACCTTC.

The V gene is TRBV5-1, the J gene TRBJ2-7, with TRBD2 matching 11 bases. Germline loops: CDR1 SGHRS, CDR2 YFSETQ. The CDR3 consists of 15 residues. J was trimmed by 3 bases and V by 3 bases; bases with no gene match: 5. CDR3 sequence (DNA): TGCGCCAGCAGCTCTTCTAGCGGGGGGCTCTACGAGCAGTACTTC. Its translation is CASSSSSGGLYEQYF.

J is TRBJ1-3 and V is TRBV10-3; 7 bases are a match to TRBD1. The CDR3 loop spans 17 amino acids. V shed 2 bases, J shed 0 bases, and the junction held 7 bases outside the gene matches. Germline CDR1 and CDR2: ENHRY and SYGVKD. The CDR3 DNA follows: TGTGCCATCAGTGAGCTAGAGACAGGGTTCTCTGGAAACACCATATATTTT. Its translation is CAISELETGFSGNTIYF.

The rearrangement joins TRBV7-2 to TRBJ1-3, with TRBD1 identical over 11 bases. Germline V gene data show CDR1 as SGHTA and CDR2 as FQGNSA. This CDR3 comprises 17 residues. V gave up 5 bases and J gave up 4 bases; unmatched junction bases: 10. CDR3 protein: CASSRDRGLGRGNTIYF. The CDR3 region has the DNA TGTGCCAGCAGCCGGGACAGGGGGTTGGGGCGGGGAAACACCATATATTTT. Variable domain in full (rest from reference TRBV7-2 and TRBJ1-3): GAGVSQSPSNKVTEKGKDVELRCDPISGHTALYWYRQSLGQGLEFLIYFQGNSAPDKSGLPSDRFSAERTGGSVSTLTIQRTQQEDSAVYLCASSRDRGLGRGNTIYFGEGSWLTVV.

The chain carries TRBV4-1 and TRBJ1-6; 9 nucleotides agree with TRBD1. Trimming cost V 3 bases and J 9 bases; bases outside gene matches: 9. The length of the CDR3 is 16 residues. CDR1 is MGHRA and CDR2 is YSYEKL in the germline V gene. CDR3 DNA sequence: TGCGCCAGCAGCCATGGGACAGGGCCGGTGGGTTCACCCCTCCACTTT. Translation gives CASSHGTGPVGSPLHF.

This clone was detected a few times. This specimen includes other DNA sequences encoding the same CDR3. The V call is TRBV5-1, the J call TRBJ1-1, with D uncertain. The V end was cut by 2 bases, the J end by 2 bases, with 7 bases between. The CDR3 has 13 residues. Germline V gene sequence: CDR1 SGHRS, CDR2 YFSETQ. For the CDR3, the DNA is TGCGCCAGCAGCTTAACAGCAAACACTGAAGCTTTCTTT. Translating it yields CASSLTANTEAFF.

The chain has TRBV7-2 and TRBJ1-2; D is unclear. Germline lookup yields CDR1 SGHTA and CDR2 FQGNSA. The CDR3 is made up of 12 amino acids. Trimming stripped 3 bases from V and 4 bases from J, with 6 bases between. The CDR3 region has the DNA TGTGCCAGCAGCTTGGGCCTCTATGGCTACACCTTC. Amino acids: CASSLGLYGYTF.

CDR3 DNA: TGTGCCAGCAGCAAAGCTCGGTTACAGGGAGTTATGCAAGGAGGATCACCCCTCCACTTT. Protein sequence: CASSKARLQGVMQGGSPLHF. This chain joins TRBV21-1 and TRBJ1-6; the table's D call, TRBD1, was not checked against the DNA. TRBV21-1 is a pseudogene segment. This CDR3 region has 20 residues.

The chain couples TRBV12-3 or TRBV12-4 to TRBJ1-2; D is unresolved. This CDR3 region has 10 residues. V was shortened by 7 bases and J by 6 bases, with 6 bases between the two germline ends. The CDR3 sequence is CASTCHGYTF. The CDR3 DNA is TGTGCCAGCACCTGTCATGGCTACACCTTC.

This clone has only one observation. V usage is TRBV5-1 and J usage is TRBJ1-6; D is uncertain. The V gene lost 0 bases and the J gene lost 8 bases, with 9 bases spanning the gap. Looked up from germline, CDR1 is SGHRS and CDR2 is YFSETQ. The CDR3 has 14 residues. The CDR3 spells CASSLGQVYSPLHF. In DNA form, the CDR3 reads TGCGCCAGCAGCTTGGGGCAGGTGTATTCACCCCTCCACTTT.

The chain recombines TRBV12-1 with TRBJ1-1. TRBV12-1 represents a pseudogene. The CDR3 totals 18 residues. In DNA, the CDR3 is TGTGCCAGCGGGTGTGGACTCCGCCCGACCACTATGAACACTGAAGCTTTCTTT. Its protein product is CASGCGLRPTTMNTEAFF.

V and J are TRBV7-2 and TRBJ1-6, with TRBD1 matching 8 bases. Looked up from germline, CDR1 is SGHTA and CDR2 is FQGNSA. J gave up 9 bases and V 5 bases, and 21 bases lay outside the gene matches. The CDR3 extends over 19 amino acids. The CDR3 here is CASSRTPDREWWEFSPLHF. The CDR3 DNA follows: TGTGCCAGCAGCCGGACCCCGGACAGGGAATGGTGGGAATTTTCACCCCTCCACTTT.

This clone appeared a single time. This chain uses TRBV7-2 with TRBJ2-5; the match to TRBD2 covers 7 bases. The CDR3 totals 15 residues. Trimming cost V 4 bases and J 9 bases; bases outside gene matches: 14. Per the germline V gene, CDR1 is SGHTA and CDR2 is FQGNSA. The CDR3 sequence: CASSSGWRGSPPQYF. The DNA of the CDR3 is TGTGCCAGCAGCTCCGGGTGGCGGGGGTCCCCCCCCCAGTACTTC.

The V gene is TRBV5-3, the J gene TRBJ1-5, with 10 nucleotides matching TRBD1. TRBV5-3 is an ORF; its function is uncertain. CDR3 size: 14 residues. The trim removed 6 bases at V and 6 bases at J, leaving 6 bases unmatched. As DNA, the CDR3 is TGTGCCAGAACCGGGACAGGGGTGGTTCAGCCCCAGCATTTT. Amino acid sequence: CARTGTGVVQPQHF.

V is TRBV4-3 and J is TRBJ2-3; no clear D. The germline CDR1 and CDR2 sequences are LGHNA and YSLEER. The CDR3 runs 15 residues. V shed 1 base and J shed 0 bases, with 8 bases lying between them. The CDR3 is CASSQGQSSTDTQYF. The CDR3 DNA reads TGCGCCAGCAGCCAAGGTCAGTCGAGCACAGATACGCAGTATTTT.

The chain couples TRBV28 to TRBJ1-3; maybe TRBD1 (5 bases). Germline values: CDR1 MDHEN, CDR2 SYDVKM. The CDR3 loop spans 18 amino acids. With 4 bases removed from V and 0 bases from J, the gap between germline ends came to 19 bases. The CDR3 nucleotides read TGTGCCAGCAGTTCTCAACCCGGACACTTCTTCTCTGGAAACACCATATATTTT. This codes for CASSSQPGHFFSGNTIYF.